Below, one T cell receptor beta chain is given with its context. Assay used: immunoSEQ multiplex PCR; TCRdb lists only in-frame clones, some missing. The sample holds 140,000 to 150,000 clones, roughly nine tenths seen once. This entry belongs to a study of blood T cell repertoires in COVID-19. Germline assignment: CDR1 MNHEY and CDR2 SVGEGT. This CDR3 contains 13 residues. Trimming shortened V by 2 bases and J by 8 bases, and 12 bases separated the two germline ends. The chain is built from TRBV6-2 or TRBV6-3 and TRBJ1-2; D remains unclear. Specimen: peripheral blood. The origin of this receptor is a man aged 18-30 years with COVID-19, enrolled during active disease. As DNA, the CDR3 is TGTGCCAGCAGTTACACCGAGTTCTTGGGCTACACCTTC. Its translation is CASSYTEFLGYTF.